The 28 T cell receptor beta chains given below trace back to one sample, sequenced in a study of vaccination effects on CD4 cells after COVID-19. The repertoire was sequenced with immunoSEQ multiplex PCR; TCRdb's copy has only in-frame clones and lacks some. This repertoire shows some 69,000 clones, roughly 74% found once; its top ten account for roughly 2.9%. No antigen has been identified for these receptors. Before sequencing, viral peptide pools were used by the ViraFEST assay to expand antigen-specific CD4+ T cells. Subsequent to roughly 10 days of culture, CD4+ T cells were isolated. Vaccinated recipients, who were negative for nucleocapsid antibodies, had no history of SARS-CoV-2 infection. The specimen was CD4+ T cells from PBMCs cultured with HCoV-NL63 spike peptides, collected before COVID-19 vaccination. These receptors all come from a human donor who received a COVID-19 vaccine.

V gene TRBV30 combines with J gene TRBJ1-3; TRBD1 is a possible D gene (6 bases). CDR3 length equals 12 residues. Per the germline V gene, CDR1 is GTSNPN and CDR2 is SVGIG (reference sequence). Trimming shortened V by 7 bases and J by 4 bases, and 11 bases separated the two germline ends. This CDR3 is CALDSRGNTIYF. The CDR3 bases are TGTGCCTTGGACAGCCGCGGAAACACCATATATTTT. The full variable domain, its missing parts supplied by reference TRBV30 and TRBJ1-3, is SQTIHQWPATLVQPVGSPLSLECTVEGTSNPNLYWYRQAAGRGLQLLFYSVGIGQISSEVPQNLSASRPQDRQFILSSKKLLLSDSGFYLCALDSRGNTIYFGEGSWLTVV.

As concerns this clone: Within the sample, other DNA sequences also encode this same CDR3. This chain connects TRBV18 to TRBJ2-3; D is uncertain. Germline assignment: CDR1 KGHSH and CDR2 LQKENI. V gave up 1 base and J gave up 3 bases, with 5 bases separating them. The CDR3 sequence is 13 residues long. The CDR3 coding sequence is TGTGCCAGCTCACCACGGGGAACAGATACGCAGTATTTT. Encoded protein: CASSPRGTDTQYF.

The V and J genes are TRBV6-5 and TRBJ1-2; the D is unclear. Trimming took off 8 bases at V and 2 bases at J, with 6 bases between the two ends. Germline assignment: CDR1 MNHEY and CDR2 SVGAGI. The CDR3 is 11 amino acids. CDR3 loop: CASLKNYGYTF. DNA of the CDR3: TGTGCCAGCCTGAAGAACTATGGCTACACCTTC.

The chain carries TRBV5-1 and TRBJ2-5, with TRBD2 identical over 14 bases. The CDR3 loop spans 17 amino acids. V shed 2 bases, J shed 5 bases, and the junction held 8 bases outside the gene matches. Germline V CDR1 and CDR2: SGHRS, YFSETQ. The CDR3, as DNA: TGCGCCAGCAGCTTAGGGGGGACTAGCGGGGGTGAGGAGACCCAGTACTTC. Translated: CASSLGGTSGGEETQYF.

The chain's CDR3 is CASSLVGGTGGNTEAFF. In DNA form, the CDR3 reads TGTGCCAGCAGCTTGGTGGGCGGGACAGGGGGGAACACTGAAGCTTTCTTT. The chain uses TRBV5-6 and TRBJ1-1; 11 positions match TRBD1. With V trimmed by 0 bases and J by 1 base, 5 bases remained unmatched. Germline CDR1 and CDR2: SGHDT and YYEEEE. This CDR3 contains 17 residues.

This chain joins TRBV5-5 and TRBJ1-1, with unresolved D. Between the trimmed V and J ends, which lost 6 bases and 3 bases, there was a span of 15 bases. Germline lookup yields CDR1 SGHKS and CDR2 YYEKEE (reference sequence). This CDR3 has 14 amino acids. CDR3 protein: CASTLLHGYTEAFF. Written as DNA, the CDR3 is TGTGCCAGCACCTTACTACACGGATACACTGAAGCTTTCTTT.

This rearrangement joins TRBV7-2 to TRBJ2-5, with a possible D match to TRBD2 (6 bases). This CDR3 is built from 15 residues. The germline V and J ends were trimmed by 4 bases and 7 bases, with 19 bases remaining between them. CDR1 and CDR2 from the germline V gene are SGHTA and FQGNSA. The CDR3 region has the DNA TGTGCCAGCAGCTATACCCGGGGGTTGAGCGGGACCCAGTACTTC. Protein product: CASSYTRGLSGTQYF.

This clone was recorded only once. V is TRBV11-3 and J is TRBJ2-1, with 8 nucleotides matching TRBD2. Per germline, CDR1 SGHNT and CDR2 YENEEA. The length of the CDR3 is 14 residues. The trim removed 1 base at V and 8 bases at J, leaving 4 bases unmatched. The CDR3 sequence is CASSLAGGRDEQFF. CDR3 DNA: TGTGCCAGCAGCTTAGCGGGGGGGCGGGATGAGCAGTTCTTC.

This clone came up once. This CDR3 reads CASRTTGTNGGYTF. As DNA, the CDR3 is TGCGCCAGCAGGACGACAGGGACCAATGGTGGCTACACCTTC. V gene TRBV5-1 combines with J gene TRBJ1-2, with 7 bases aligning to TRBD1. The CDR3 is 14 amino acids. Germline CDR1 reads SGHRS; CDR2 reads YFSETQ. J gave up 7 bases and V 5 bases, and 11 bases lay outside the gene matches.

This clone has just a few counts. This chain links TRBV7-2 with TRBJ1-2, with D perhaps TRBD1 (6 bases). Trimming took 5 bases from V and 0 from J, leaving 16 bases between them. The CDR3 consists of 16 residues. Germline CDR1 and CDR2: SGHTA and FQGNSA. Written as DNA, the CDR3 is TGTGCCAGCAGCCTGACTCGACAGGTTACTAACTATGGCTACACCTTC. Translated: CASSLTRQVTNYGYTF.

This chain joins TRBV7-3 and TRBJ2-3, with 7 bases fitting TRBD1. Germline-derived CDR1 and CDR2 are SGHTA and FQGTGA. After removal of 5 bases from V and 2 bases from J, the junction contained 7 bases not matched to a gene. The CDR3 sequence is 15 residues long. CDR3 bases: TGTGCCAGCAGCACCGCCGGGACAGACACAGATACGCAGTATTTT. It specifies CASSTAGTDTDTQYF.

The chain uses TRBV9 and TRBJ1-1, with TRBD1 as a possible D gene (5 bases). Germline CDR1 is SGDLS and CDR2 is YYNGEE. With 4 bases removed from V and 3 bases from J, the gap between germline ends came to 22 bases. The CDR3 length is 17 residues. The CDR3 loop is CASSPTSRGGRYTEAFF. In DNA, the CDR3 is TGTGCCAGCAGCCCCACATCGAGGGGCGGGCGGTACACTGAAGCTTTCTTT. Full variable domain (remainder filled in from reference TRBV9 and TRBJ1-1): DSGVTQTPKHLITATGQRVTLRCSPRSGDLSVYWYQQSLDQGLQFLIQYYNGEERAKGNILERFSAQQFPDLHSELNLSSLELGDSALYFCASSPTSRGGRYTEAFFGQGTRLTVV.

The chain carries TRBV12-3 or TRBV12-4 and TRBJ1-2; 7 bases line up with TRBD1. The CDR3 contains 13 residues. The ends lost 6 bases at V and 8 bases at J; junction bases unmatched: 9. The CDR3 region has the DNA TGTGCCAGCAGCCCTGACAGGGTACGCGGCTACACCTTC. It translates to CASSPDRVRGYTF.

This chain links TRBV24-1 with TRBJ1-5, with D possibly being TRBD1 (5 bases). The length of the CDR3 is 13 residues. Trimming stripped 4 bases from V and 11 bases from J, with 14 bases between. CDR1 is KGHDR and CDR2 is SFDVKD in the germline V gene. The CDR3 bases are TGTGCCACCAGTGACACACCGACAGACACCCAGCATTTT. This sequence encodes CATSDTPTDTQHF.

This chain connects TRBV2 to TRBJ1-2; no reliable D call. The V and J ends lost 5 bases and 0 bases respectively, with 7 bases between them. Per germline, CDR1 SNHLY and CDR2 FYNNEI. The CDR3 sequence is 13 residues long. CDR3 amino acids: CASSIGTNYGYTF. CDR3 nucleotides: TGTGCCAGCAGTATTGGAACTAACTATGGCTACACCTTC. Supplemented by reference TRBV2 and TRBJ1-2, the full variable domain reads EPEVTQTPSHQVTQMGQEVILRCVPISNHLYFYWYRQILGQKVEFLVSFYNNEISEKSEIFDDQFSVERPDGSNFTLKIRSTKLEDSAMYFCASSIGTNYGYTFGSGTRLTVV.

V and J are TRBV5-1 and TRBJ1-2, with D tentatively TRBD1 (6 bases). Germline CDR1 is SGHRS and CDR2 is YFSETQ. V was trimmed by 2 bases and J by 2 bases, leaving 10 bases between them. The CDR3 spans 14 residues. The CDR3 nucleotides are TGCGCCAGCAGCTTTACAGGGCTGAACTATGGCTACACCTTC. This encodes CASSFTGLNYGYTF.

The CDR3 is CASSLAGVGSDTQYF. As DNA, the CDR3 is TGTGCCAGCAGTTTAGCGGGGGTAGGATCAGATACGCAGTATTTT. The chain uses TRBV28 and TRBJ2-3; 7 nucleotides align to TRBD2. Per germline, CDR1 MDHEN and CDR2 SYDVKM. The V segment lost 2 bases and the J segment 4 bases; nucleotides outside the gene matches: 6. CDR3 size: 15 residues.

The chain uses TRBV9 and TRBJ2-2; tentative D call: TRBD1 (5 bases). Germline CDR1 and CDR2: SGDLS and YYNGEE. This CDR3 has 13 amino acids. V was pared by 7 bases and J by 4 bases, with 11 bases between. As DNA, the CDR3 is TGTGCCAGCGGCAGGGAAATCACCGGGGAGCTGTTTTTT. Residues: CASGREITGELFF.

This chain uses TRBV5-1 with TRBJ2-5, with 8 bases aligning to TRBD1. The CDR3 sequence is 14 residues long. Germline loops: CDR1 SGHRS, CDR2 YFSETQ. V gave up 3 bases and J gave up 1 base; unmatched junction bases: 2. CDR3 loop: CASSYGQGQETQYF. In nucleotides, the CDR3 is TGCGCCAGCAGCTACGGACAGGGCCAAGAGACCCAGTACTTC.

This chain joins TRBV7-2 and TRBJ1-1; no definite D call. Deletions cut 4 bases from V and 1 base from J, with 7 bases between. Germline values: CDR1 SGHTA, CDR2 FQGNSA. The CDR3 loop spans 13 amino acids. CDR3 protein: CASSYGGNTEAFF. CDR3 in DNA: TGTGCCAGCAGCTACGGCGGGAACACTGAAGCTTTCTTT.

This clone was detected once. The chain recombines TRBV7-2 with TRBJ1-4, with D unresolved. Trimming shortened V by 3 bases and J by 2 bases, and 7 bases separated the two germline ends. Germline lookup yields CDR1 SGHTA and CDR2 FQGNSA. The CDR3 spans 14 residues. The CDR3 bases are TGTGCCAGCAGCTTCATCAGCACTAATGAAAAACTGTTTTTT. Its protein is CASSFISTNEKLFF.

This chain links TRBV5-1 with TRBJ1-2; the D gene is possibly TRBD1 (6 bases). Looked up from germline, CDR1 is SGHRS and CDR2 is YFSETQ. The V end was cut by 5 bases, the J end by 1 base, with 12 bases between. This CDR3 has 14 amino acids. The CDR3 is CASSPQGLNYGYTF. In DNA form, the CDR3 reads TGCGCCAGCAGTCCCCAGGGGCTTAACTATGGCTACACCTTC.

This sequence joins TRBV5-8 and TRBJ1-1; perhaps TRBD1 as D (6 bases). Trimming took off 5 bases at V and 4 bases at J, with 15 bases between the two ends. Germline loops: CDR1 SGHTS, CDR2 YDEGEE. The CDR3 spans 14 residues. CDR3 sequence reads: CASRTTGGRTEAFF. The CDR3 coding sequence is TGTGCCAGCAGAACGACAGGCGGCCGCACTGAAGCTTTCTTT.

CDR3 region: CGFLQTRSLQETQYF. CDR3 sequence (DNA): TGCGGTTTTCTACAAACCAGGAGCCTACAAGAGACCCAGTACTTC. V is TRBV23-1 and J is TRBJ2-5; unclear D gene. TRBV23-1 is an ORF; its function is uncertain. CDR3 size: 15 residues.

This chain connects TRBV9 to TRBJ2-1, with unresolved D. This CDR3 spans 15 amino acids. Deletions cut 3 bases from V and 0 bases from J, with 10 bases between. Germline CDR1 SGDLS, CDR2 YYNGEE. CDR3 sequence: CASSALISSYNEQFF. The CDR3 DNA reads TGTGCCAGCAGCGCGCTAATTAGCTCCTACAATGAGCAGTTCTTC.

There are a few counts of this clone. The chain is built from TRBV19 and TRBJ1-5; 11 nucleotides align to TRBD1. Trimming removed 1 base from V and 5 bases from J; junction bases left unmatched: 4. This CDR3 is 16 amino acids long. Germline V gene data show CDR1 as LNHDA and CDR2 as SQIVND (reference sequence). CDR3 in DNA: TGTGCCAGTAGTATAGGGACAGGGGGCTCGCATCAGCCCCAGCATTTT. It encodes CASSIGTGGSHQPQHF.

The rearrangement joins TRBV4-3 to TRBJ1-4; 8 positions match TRBD1. Germline CDR1 LGHNA, CDR2 YSLEER. This CDR3 has 15 amino acids. V shed 0 bases and J 8 bases; nucleotides not matched to a gene: 5. CDR3 DNA: TGCGCCAGCAGCCAAGAGCAGACAGGGGACGAAAAACTGTTTTTT. Its translation is CASSQEQTGDEKLFF.

The chain couples TRBV6-5 to TRBJ2-3; D tentatively reads TRBD1 or TRBD2 (6 bases each). Germline lookup yields CDR1 MNHEY and CDR2 SVGAGI. Trimming shortened V by 6 bases and J by 7 bases, and 14 bases separated the two germline ends. The CDR3 sequence is 13 residues long. DNA for the CDR3: TGTGCCAGCAGCCTCCGGGGGCTTAATACGCAGTATTTT. Amino acids: CASSLRGLNTQYF.